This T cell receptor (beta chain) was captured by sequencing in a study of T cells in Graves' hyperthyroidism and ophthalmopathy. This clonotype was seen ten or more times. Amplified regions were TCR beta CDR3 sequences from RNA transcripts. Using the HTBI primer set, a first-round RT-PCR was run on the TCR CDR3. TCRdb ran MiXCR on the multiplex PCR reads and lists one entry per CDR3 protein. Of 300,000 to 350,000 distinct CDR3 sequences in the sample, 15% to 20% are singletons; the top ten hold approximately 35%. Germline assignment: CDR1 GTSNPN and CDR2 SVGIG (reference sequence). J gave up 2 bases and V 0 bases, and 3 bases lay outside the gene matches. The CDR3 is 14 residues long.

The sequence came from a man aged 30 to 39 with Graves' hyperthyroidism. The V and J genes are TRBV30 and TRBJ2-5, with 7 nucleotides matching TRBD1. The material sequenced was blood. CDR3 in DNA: TGTGCCTGGAGTGTAGGGACAGTTCAAGAGACCCAGTACTTC. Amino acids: CAWSVGTVQETQYF.